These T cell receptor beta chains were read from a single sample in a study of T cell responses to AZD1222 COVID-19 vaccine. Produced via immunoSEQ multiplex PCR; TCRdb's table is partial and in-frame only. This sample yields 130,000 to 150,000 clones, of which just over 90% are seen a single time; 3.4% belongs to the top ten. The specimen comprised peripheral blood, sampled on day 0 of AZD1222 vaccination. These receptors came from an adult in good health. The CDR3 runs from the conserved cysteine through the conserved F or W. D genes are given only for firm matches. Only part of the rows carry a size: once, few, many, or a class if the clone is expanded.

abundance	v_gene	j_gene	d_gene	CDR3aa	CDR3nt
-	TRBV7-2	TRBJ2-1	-	CASSPPQGYNEQFF	TGTGCCAGCAGCCCCCCCCAAGGGTACAATGAGCAGTTCTTC
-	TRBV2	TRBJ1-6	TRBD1	CASTVTGGADNSPLHF	TGTGCCAGCACGGTCACAGGGGGCGCGGATAATTCACCCCTCCACTTT
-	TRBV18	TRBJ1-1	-	CASSPDSGAEAFF	TGTGCCAGCTCTCCCGATTCGGGTGCTGAAGCTTTCTTT
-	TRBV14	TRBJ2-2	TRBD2	CASSPSGSRTGELFF	TGTGCCAGCAGCCCTAGCGGGAGTCGAACCGGGGAGCTGTTTTTT
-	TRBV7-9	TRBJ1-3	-	CASSHSEGAGNTIYF	TGTGCCAGCAGCCACAGCGAGGGCGCAGGAAACACCATATATTTT
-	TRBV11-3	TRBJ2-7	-	CASSPRSYSSYEQYF	TGTGCCAGCAGCCCCCGGTCGTACAGCTCCTACGAGCAGTACTTC
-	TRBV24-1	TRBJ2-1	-	CATSDPTGPGDEQFF	TGTGCCACCAGTGATCCGACAGGGCCGGGGGATGAGCAGTTCTTC
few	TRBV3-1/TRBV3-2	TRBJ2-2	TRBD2	CASSQGPSGGTGELFF	TGTGCCAGCAGCCAAGGGCCTAGCGGGGGGACCGGGGAGCTGTTTTTT
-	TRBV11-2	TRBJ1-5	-	CASSLGFDQPQHF	TGTGCCAGCAGCTTAGGGTTTGACCAGCCCCAGCATTTT
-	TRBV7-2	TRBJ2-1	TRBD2	CASSLRGVGEQFF	TGTGCCAGCAGCCTCCGGGGGGTGGGTGAGCAGTTCTTC
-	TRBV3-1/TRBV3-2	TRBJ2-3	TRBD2	CASSPFEGTSVTDTQYF	TGTGCCAGCAGCCCCTTTGAGGGGACTAGCGTTACAGATACGCAGTATTTT
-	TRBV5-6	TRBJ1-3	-	CASSPGRGNTIYF	TGTGCCAGCAGCCCGGGACGCGGAAACACCATATATTTT
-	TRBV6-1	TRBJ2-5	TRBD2	CASSELGSGRAGETQYF	TGTGCCAGCAGTGAATTGGGTAGCGGGAGGGCCGGAGAGACCCAGTACTTC
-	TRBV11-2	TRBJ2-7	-	CASSFWEIQGPLGGYEQYF	TGTGCCAGCAGCTTCTGGGAAATACAGGGCCCATTAGGCGGGTACGAGCAGTACTTC
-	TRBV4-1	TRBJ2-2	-	CASSLSRGGTGELFF	TGCGCCAGCAGCCTTAGTAGGGGGGGCACCGGGGAGCTGTTTTTT
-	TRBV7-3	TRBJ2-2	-	CASSFGGAGELFF	TGTGCCAGCAGCTTTGGGGGCGCCGGGGAGCTGTTTTTT
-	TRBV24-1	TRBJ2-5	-	CATSSSETSQGGPQETQYF	TGTGCCACCAGTTCTTCGGAAACCTCACAGGGTGGGCCGCAAGAGACCCAGTACTTC
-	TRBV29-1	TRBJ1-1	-	CSVERARETEAFF	TGCAGCGTTGAAAGGGCCAGGGAGACTGAAGCTTTCTTT
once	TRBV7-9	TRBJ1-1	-	CASSSGWTDAGGTEAFF	TGTGCCAGCAGCTCAGGGTGGACAGACGCGGGGGGTACTGAAGCTTTCTTT
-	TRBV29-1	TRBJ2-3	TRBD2	CSGRLAGEGTQYF	TGCAGCGGAAGACTAGCGGGAGAGGGTACGCAGTATTTT
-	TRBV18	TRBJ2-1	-	CASSPRQDNEQFF	TGTGCCAGCTCACCACGGCAGGACAATGAGCAGTTCTTC
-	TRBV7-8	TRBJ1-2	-	CASSLTGLKRVGYTF	TGTGCCAGCAGCTTGACAGGTTTGAAAAGAGTTGGCTACACCTTC
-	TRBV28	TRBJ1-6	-	CASSRRDRRVFGSPLHF	TGTGCCAGCAGTCGTCGGGACCGCCGAGTTTTTGGCTCACCCCTCCACTTT
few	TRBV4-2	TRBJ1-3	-	CASSQENTIYF	TGTGCCAGCAGCCAGGAAAACACCATATATTTT
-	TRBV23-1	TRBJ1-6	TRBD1	CASSQRTGLYNSPLHF	TGCGCCAGCAGTCAACGGACAGGGTTGTATAATTCACCCCTCCACTTT
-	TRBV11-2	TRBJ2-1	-	CASSLDYSGDNEQFF	TGTGCCAGCAGCTTAGACTACTCGGGCGACAATGAGCAGTTCTTC
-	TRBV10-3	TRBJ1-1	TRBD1	CATAGQGNTEAFF	TGTGCCACAGCGGGACAGGGAAACACTGAAGCTTTCTTT
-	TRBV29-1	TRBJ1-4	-	CSGGATNEKLFF	TGCAGCGGGGGCGCAACTAATGAAAAACTGTTTTTT
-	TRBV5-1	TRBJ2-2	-	CASSLEDGQYSNTGELFF	TGCGCCAGCAGCTTGGAGGACGGGCAGTACTCGAACACCGGGGAGCTGTTTTTT
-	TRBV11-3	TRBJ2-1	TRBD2	CASSLGDGLAGENEQFF	TGTGCCAGCAGCTTAGGAGACGGACTAGCGGGAGAAAATGAGCAGTTCTTC
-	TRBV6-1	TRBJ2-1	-	CASSEAGQSSYNEQFF	TGTGCCAGCAGTGAAGCGGGCCAGAGCTCCTACAATGAGCAGTTCTTC
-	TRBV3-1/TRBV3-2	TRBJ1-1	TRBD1	CASSQGGATGDTEAFF	TGTGCCAGCAGCCAAGGTGGCGCGACAGGGGACACTGAAGCTTTCTTT
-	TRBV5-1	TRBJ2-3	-	CASSLGQRRYTDTQYF	TGCGCCAGCAGCTTGGGGCAGCGGAGATACACAGATACGCAGTATTTT
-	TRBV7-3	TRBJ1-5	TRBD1	CASSSGQGENQPQHF	TGTGCCAGCAGCTCAGGACAGGGGGAAAATCAGCCCCAGCATTTT
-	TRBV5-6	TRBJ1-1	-	CASNPTGNTEAFF	TGTGCCAGCAATCCGACGGGGAACACTGAAGCTTTCTTT
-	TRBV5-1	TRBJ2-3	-	CASSWQLPTDTQYF	TGCGCCAGCAGCTGGCAACTCCCCACAGATACGCAGTATTTT
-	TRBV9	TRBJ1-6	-	CASSVGADSPLHF	TGTGCCAGCAGCGTAGGGGCGGATTCACCCCTCCACTTT
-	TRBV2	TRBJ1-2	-	CASSEPGANYGYTF	TGTGCCAGCAGTGAACCAGGGGCTAACTATGGCTACACCTTC
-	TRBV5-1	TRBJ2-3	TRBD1	CASSLEGQGTDTQYF	TGCGCCAGCAGCTTAGAGGGACAGGGGACCGATACGCAGTATTTT
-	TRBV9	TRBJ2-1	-	CASSGSRVSNYNEQFF	TGTGCCAGCAGCGGGTCACGTGTGTCGAACTACAATGAGCAGTTCTTC
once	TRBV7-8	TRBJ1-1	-	CASSLGGSATLVTEAFF	TGTGCCAGCAGCCTAGGTGGGTCGGCCACCTTGGTCACTGAAGCTTTCTTT
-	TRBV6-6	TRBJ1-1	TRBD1	CASSGQGVRGTEAFF	TGTGCCAGCAGCGGACAGGGGGTCCGGGGTACTGAAGCTTTCTTT
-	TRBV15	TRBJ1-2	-	CATSSGGQGGYGYTF	TGTGCCACCAGCAGTGGGGGTCAGGGCGGGTATGGCTACACCTTC
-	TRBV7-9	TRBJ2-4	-	CASSLGGQGAKNIQYF	TGTGCCAGCAGCTTAGGGGGGCAAGGGGCCAAAAACATTCAGTACTTC
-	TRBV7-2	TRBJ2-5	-	CASTLRETQYF	TGTGCCAGCACCCTGCGGGAGACCCAGTACTTC
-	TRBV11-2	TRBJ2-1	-	CASSYGGPLDNEQFF	TGTGCCAGCAGCTACGGGGGGCCCCTTGACAATGAGCAGTTCTTC
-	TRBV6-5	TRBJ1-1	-	CAITGLWNTEAFF	TGTGCCATCACGGGACTTTGGAACACTGAAGCTTTCTTT
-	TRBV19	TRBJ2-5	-	CASSTDQETQYF	TGTGCCAGTAGTACGGATCAAGAGACCCAGTACTTC
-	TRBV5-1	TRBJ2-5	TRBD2	CASSLAGGGAYQETQYF	TGCGCCAGCAGCTTGGCTGGCGGGGGGGCGTACCAAGAGACCCAGTACTTC
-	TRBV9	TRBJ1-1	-	CASSGHGTKTFQNTEAFF	TGTGCCAGCAGCGGCCACGGGACAAAGACCTTCCAGAACACTGAAGCTTTCTTT
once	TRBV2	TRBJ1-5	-	CASTRSENQPQHF	TGTGCCAGCACCAGGAGCGAGAATCAGCCCCAGCATTTT
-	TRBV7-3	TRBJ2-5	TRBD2	CASSLGRGTSGKETQYF	TGTGCCAGCAGCTTAGGCCGGGGGACTAGCGGGAAAGAGACCCAGTACTTC
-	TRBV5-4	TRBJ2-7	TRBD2	CASSLLREGRYEQYF	TGTGCCAGCAGCTTGCTACGGGAGGGCCGATACGAGCAGTACTTC
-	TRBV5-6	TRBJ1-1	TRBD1	CASSISRGHNTEAFF	TGTGCCAGCAGCATCTCCAGGGGGCACAACACTGAAGCTTTCTTT
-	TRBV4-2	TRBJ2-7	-	CASSQVAYYEQYF	TGTGCCAGCAGCCAAGTCGCGTACTACGAGCAGTACTTC
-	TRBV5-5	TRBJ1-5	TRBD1	CASSLDPGQGRNSNQPQHF	TGTGCCAGCAGCTTGGACCCGGGACAGGGCCGAAATAGCAATCAGCCCCAGCATTTT
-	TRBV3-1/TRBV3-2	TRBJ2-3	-	CASSQDRIGTDTQYF	TGTGCCAGCAGCCAAGATCGGATTGGCACAGATACGCAGTATTTT
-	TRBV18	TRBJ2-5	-	CASSQYEETQYF	TGTGCCAGCTCACAATATGAAGAGACCCAGTACTTC